This T cell receptor (beta chain) emerged from a study of technical replicates of blood from a handful of donors. Only in-frame clones appear in the TCRdb table, and some are missing; sequencing was by immunoSEQ multiplex PCR. The table lists around 57,000 clones, approximately 97% of them singletons. CDR3 length: 13 residues. Germline CDR1 is SGHDN and CDR2 is FVKESK. V was trimmed by 4 bases and J by 1 base, leaving 7 bases between them. Input material: T cells isolated from PBMCs. The TCR originated in a human donor in good health. This rearrangement joins TRBV14 to TRBJ2-5, with D possibly matching TRBD1 (5 bases). The CDR3 loop is CASSRGLQETQYF. CDR3 nucleotides: TGTGCCAGCAGCCGGGGCCTCCAAGAGACCCAGTACTTC.